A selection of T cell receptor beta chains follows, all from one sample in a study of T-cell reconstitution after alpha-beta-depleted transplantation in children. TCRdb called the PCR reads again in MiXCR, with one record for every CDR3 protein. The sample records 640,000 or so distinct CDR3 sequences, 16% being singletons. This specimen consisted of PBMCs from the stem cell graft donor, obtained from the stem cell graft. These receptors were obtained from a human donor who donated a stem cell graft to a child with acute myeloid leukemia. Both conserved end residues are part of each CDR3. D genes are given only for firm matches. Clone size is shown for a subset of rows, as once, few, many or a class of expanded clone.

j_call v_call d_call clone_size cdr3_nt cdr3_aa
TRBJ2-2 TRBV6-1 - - TGTGCCAGCAGTGAGCAGGGGAACACCGGGGAGCTGTTTTTT CASSEQGNTGELFF
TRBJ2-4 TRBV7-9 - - TGTGCCAGCAGCTTCGGCAGGGAACTAGCCAAAAACATTCAGTACTTC CASSFGRELAKNIQYF
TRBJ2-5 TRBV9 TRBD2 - TGTGCCAGCAGCGTAGAAACGGGACTAGCCCAAGAGACCCAGTACTTC CASSVETGLAQETQYF
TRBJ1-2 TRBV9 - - TGTGCCAGCAGCGGTGGGGGACCGACCAGATACACCTTC CASSGGGPTRYTF
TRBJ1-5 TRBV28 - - TGTGCCAGCAGTTCGCCGACTCCAAGCTACCGCGGGTCCCAGCATTTT CASSSPTPSYRGSQHF
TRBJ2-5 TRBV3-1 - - TGTGCCAGCAGCCAAGCGGACAGACTGTACCAAGAGACCCAGTACTTC CASSQADRLYQETQYF
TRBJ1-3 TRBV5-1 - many TGCGCCAGCAGCTCGGGGCACCGCTCTGGAAACACCATATATTTT CASSSGHRSGNTIYF
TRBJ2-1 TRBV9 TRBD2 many TGTGCCAGCAGCCCACGGACTAGCGGGGGAAATGAGCAGTTCTTC CASSPRTSGGNEQFF
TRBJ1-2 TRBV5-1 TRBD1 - TGCGCCAGCAGCTCAGCGGATGCCCTGACAGGGTACTCCTTC CASSSADALTGYSF
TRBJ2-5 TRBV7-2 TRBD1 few TGTGCCACCGGGACAGTCCAAGAGACCCAGTACTTC CATGTVQETQYF
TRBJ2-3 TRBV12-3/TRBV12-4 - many TGTGCCAGCAGTTCTAGAGGGAGCACAGATACGCAGTATTTT CASSSRGSTDTQYF
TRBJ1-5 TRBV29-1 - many TGCAGCGTTGGAGGAGCTGATCAGCCCCAGCATTTT CSVGGADQPQHF
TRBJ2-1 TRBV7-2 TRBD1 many TGTGCCAGCAGTTCGGGACAGGTGATCCATGAGCAGTTCTTC CASSSGQVIHEQFF
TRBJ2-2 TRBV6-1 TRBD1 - TGTGCCAGCACGGACAGGGAGAACACCGGGGAGCTGTTTTTT CASTDRENTGELFF
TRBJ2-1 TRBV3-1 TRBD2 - TGTGCCAGCAGTGGGACTAGCGGGCACAATGAGCAGTTCTTC CASSGTSGHNEQFF
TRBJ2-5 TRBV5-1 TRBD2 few TGCGCCAGCAGCACAGGACTAGCGGAAGGAGAGACCCAGTACTTC CASSTGLAEGETQYF
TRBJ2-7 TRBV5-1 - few TGCGCCAGCAGCTTGTCCAGGGCATCCTACGAGCAGTACTTC CASSLSRASYEQYF
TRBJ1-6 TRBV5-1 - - TGCGCCAGCAGCTACACGACAGGTTCCAATTCACCCCTCCACTTT CASSYTTGSNSPLHF
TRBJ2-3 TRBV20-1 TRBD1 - TGCAGTGCAAGGACAGGACGCACAGATACGCAGTATTTT CSARTGRTDTQYF
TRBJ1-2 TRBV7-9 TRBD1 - TGTGCCAGCAGCTTCGTCAGGGGGGAATTTAACTATGGCTACACCTTC CASSFVRGEFNYGYTF
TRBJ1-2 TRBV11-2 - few TGTGCCAGCAGCTTGTGGTCTAACTATGGCTACACCTTC CASSLWSNYGYTF
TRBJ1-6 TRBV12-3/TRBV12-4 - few TGTGCCAGCAGCCGGGGGGCACCCCTCCACTTT CASSRGAPLHF